This T cell receptor (beta chain) was profiled in a study of T cells after yellow fever vaccination. Findings and limits, study-wide: Clones from primary vaccination mostly reappeared after the booster (roughly 97% CD4, around 90% CD8). When the response was secondary, it was weaker but reached its peak faster, day 5 versus 15.

The TCR cDNA carried a universal primer site and UMIs from 5'RACE template switching. TCRdb re-derived calls from the 5' RACE reads in MiXCR, one entry per CDR3 protein. The sample lists some 300,000 distinct CDR3 sequences, around 3.6% seen once, with 20% to 25% in the top ten. This clonotype was counted a few times. Its specificity is unknown. CDR1 and CDR2 from the germline V gene are SGHVS and FNYEAQ. Between the trimmed V and J ends, which lost 5 bases and 6 bases, there was a span of 14 bases. The CDR3 has 14 residues. The sequence was obtained from a man aged 18 to 35 who received the YFV17D yellow fever vaccine. V is TRBV7-6 and J is TRBJ2-1; weak D call: TRBD1 (6 bases). The specimen comprised PBMCs, sampled on the day of the yellow fever booster vaccination. Here the CDR3 DNA reads TGTGCCAGCAGCGTAAGCACAGGGCGCAATGAGCAGTTCTTC. Amino acids: CASSVSTGRNEQFF.